This T cell receptor (beta chain) came from a study of cytomegalovirus exposure and HLA in healthy donors (dated by TCRdb to 2017 to 2019). For the study in its entirety: An earlier analysis of around 600 of the donors reported more than 250 Gb of sequence data and some 120 million unique TCR beta sequences from about 200 million T cells. Donor age, sex, ethnicity and CMV serostatus were compiled alongside the repertoire data. The study aimed to test whether signatures of past pathogen exposure could be identified by cataloging public T cell receptors. In the later analysis, no new phenotypic data were used to find candidate immune exposures; instead, reliance was placed on TCR beta sequences and their occurrence across donors. The number of donors typed differed by locus, with roughly 629-640 for A, B, C, DRB1 and DQB1, roughly 520 for DQA1, 606 for DPA1, and roughly 450 for DPB1. The T cell repertoires of 670 or so subjects were profiled by immunosequencing and related to cytomegalovirus serostatus. High-throughput TCR immunosequencing, statistical association of individual TCRs with disease status, and machine learning were combined to predict cytomegalovirus infection status. Genome-wide SNP genotypes for about three fifths of the 666 donors were used in a later genetic analysis, which treated that subset as a discovery cohort. A separate validation cohort of some 130 different subjects was used in addition to the roughly 640-subject first cohort. About 300 gigabases of sequencing data and around 88 million unique TCR sequences made up an early release that covered several hundred HLA-typed donors. An earlier analysis of 587 of the donors used high-throughput TCR beta sequencing to judge whether each TCR beta V gene segment behaved as functional or pseudogenic. A later analysis re-examined previously published TCR beta repertoires from more than 550 donors and added high-resolution HLA genotyping to investigate patterns of TCR occurrence. Among roughly 400 genotyped donors of the cohort, an average of about 240,000 unique TCR beta nucleotide sequences were sequenced per donor, roughly 20% of them non-productive. Among the roughly 390 genotyped donors, around 81% belonged to the genetic ancestry cluster associated with self-reported Caucasian donors. HLA typing included class I and class II loci at four-digit resolution. A few DR-DQ haplotypes were handled as single units for association and clustering because linkage in the cohort was strong. All discovery cohort repertoires had been generated on a single sequencing platform.

What the work shows at the level of the full study, not this receptor alone: In a later genetic analysis, a missense DCLRE1C variant was associated with V-gene and J-gene trimming of TCR beta chains, and the association was replicated in an independent cohort. CMV serostatus was the only immune exposure information available for the cohort. In a later analysis, HLA-associated TCR beta chains showed more clonal expansion and lower generation probabilities than non-associated chains that were equally common. Because counts were too low, roughly 18 rarely observed V segments, including chromosome 9 orphons, were left out of the earlier analysis of a few hundred of the donors. The classifier was reported to diagnose cytomegalovirus status with high specificity and sensitivity in both the original cohort and the validation cohort. In a later analysis, most CMV-associated TCR beta chains were found to appear HLA-restricted, with HLA associations seemingly driven largely by CMV exposure. The cohort was sequenced for TCR beta chains only, and without alpha or paired-chain data the features that could be detected were limited. A cluster of highly shared sequence variants was judged likely to be a technical artifact of the sequencing pipeline. Several of the top co-occurrence clusters appeared to be linked to parvovirus B19, influenza, CMV and Epstein-Barr virus, according to a later analysis. The authors suggested that the approach could potentially be extended to other disease states and immunological phenotypes. In an earlier analysis of 587 of the donors, most TCR beta V segments were observed in productive rearrangements about 87% or about 30% of the time, broadly matching IMGT annotations. A few of the identified cytomegalovirus-associated TCR beta chains were confirmed in vitro to be specific for cytomegalovirus antigens. Presence/absence analyses assumed roughly uniform sequencing depth across donors, an assumption that may not hold. In a later analysis, around 15,000 TCR beta sequences were associated with specific HLA alleles at a false discovery rate of 0.05. Correlated functional status among segregating V segments might be attributable to linkage disequilibrium, but an unknown experimental factor could not be ruled out. While some public TCRs were present in many individuals, most TCR sequences turned up only very rarely across donors. The study gave a list of 150 to 200 TCR beta chains associated with cytomegalovirus. Because the 87-base-pair reads could not distinguish some IMGT-functional V segments, including TRBV6-2 and TRBV6-3, those segments were excluded. In a later analysis, the rate of TCR association differed among HLA loci, with DRB1 alleles having the most associated TCRs and HLA-C alleles having the fewest. A further reported finding was that TCR beta sequences accurately predicted the HLA-A and HLA-B alleles for most subjects in the first cohort. Strong co-occurrence of HLA alleles, especially DR and DQ, made assigning TCR associations to individual alleles difficult. A later genetic analysis reported fewer N-insertions in productive TCRs among donors in an Asian-associated ancestry cluster than the 666-donor mean. Because HLA typing was missing for some donors at each locus, association tests included only the typed subset.

The CDR3 has 14 amino acids, counting the end cysteine and phenylalanine. Left in the record is the CDR3 DNA by itself, 42 bases read in frame from the first base. Via the germline V gene (reference sequence), CDR1 is MNHEY and CDR2 SMNVEV. Germline trimming: 5 bases from V, 3 bases from J; junction bases outside gene matches: 6. The library came from the immunoSEQ multiplex PCR assay. For the multiplex PCR, a mixture combining 60 forward primers for TCR Vbeta segments and 13 reverse primers for TCR Jbeta segments was used. A multiplex PCR assay on genomic DNA amplified the CDR3 region of rearranged TCR beta genes. On the Illumina HiSeq System, the amplified TCR beta libraries were sequenced as 87-base-pair reads. In the authors' own workflow: Across the 500 to 750 repertoires, a later analysis counted roughly 77 million unique TCR beta chains, 9.5 million to 12 million of which were shared by at least two donors. To remove PCR and sequencing errors, raw reads were error-corrected and collapsed into unique sequences using a nearest-neighbor algorithm that merged closely related sequences. To assign V, D and J gene segments, CDR3 sequences were aligned to IMGT reference sequences. For a sequence to be retained, at least a six-nucleotide match to both a V gene segment and a J gene segment was required. Rearrangements were called productive when the CDR3 lacked stop codons and stayed in frame with V and J; all others were non-productive. CDR3 was defined by IMGT convention, running from the second conserved V-encoded cysteine to the conserved J-encoded phenylalanine. Sequences without an unambiguous match to a single V gene segment were excluded from the earlier analysis of 450 to 650 of the donors. An earlier analysis of a few hundred of the donors classified V segments as functional when productive rearrangements were above 56.7% and as segregating when the standard deviation between donors was above 5%. A statistical classification framework was built for diagnosing cytomegalovirus status from the catalog of TCR beta chain sequences. In a later analysis, TCR nucleotide sequences were compared against IMGT/GENE-DB human TR gene sequences so that V and J genes could be assigned. Using the TCRdist pipeline, a later analysis assigned CDR3 sequences along with most-parsimonious VDJ recombination scenarios. A later analysis defined each TCR beta chain by its CDR3 amino acid sequence plus V-gene family, and excluded reads lacking a unique V-gene family. To address suspected cross-contamination and a sequencing artifact, a later analysis removed 592 highly shared, low-generation-probability nucleotide sequences. A later analysis calculated a clonal expansion index for each public chain from normalized within-repertoire ranks of inferred template counts. In a later analysis, generation probabilities were computed with a VDJ recombination model fitted to out-of-frame rearrangements, and the resulting probabilities were checked against IGoR. In a later analysis, hypergeometric tests were used to score TCR-TCR, TCR-HLA and TCR-CMV co-occurrence, with a repertoire-size bias correction applied to TCR pairs. In a later analysis, false discovery rates were estimated by permuting HLA or CMV assignments 20 times. In a later analysis, co-occurring TCRs were grouped using DBSCAN, with TCRdist sequence similarity added in when clustering inside HLA-allele-positive subsets. Repertoires with fewer than 30,000 or more than 120,000 public chains were left out of co-occurrence clustering, as were about 5 repertoires with anomalous nucleotide sharing. TCRdb limited this immuneACCESS table to in-frame rearrangements with V and J called. A share of clones is missing; checked studies link under half to unresolved V genes, and the rest is unexplained. That table is the source of V, J and clone size, and D and trimming were worked out from the DNA. The sample includes over 75,000 clones, with 75% to 80% observed a single time. Around 6% of the sample belongs to the ten largest clones.

As for this clone: Its binding antigen is unknown. No clone much larger than this one lies a single base away; base qualities are absent.

The cohort was made up of about 610 healthy bone marrow donors. At the time of sampling, every cohort member was nominally healthy, though immune exposures that went unrecorded were likely present. The donor tested CMV seronegative and was one of the 352 seronegative cohort members. Each donor provided a peripheral blood sample, and peripheral blood mononuclear cells were used for TCR beta sequencing. The Qiagen DNeasy Blood Extraction Kit was used to extract genomic DNA from the blood cell samples. Sequenced: PBMCs. This TCR derives from a female donor in good health and CMV-seronegative. The chain uses TRBV27 and TRBJ1-1, and TRBD1 matches 7 of the central bases. The CDR3 reads CASSPGDSYTEAFF. The nucleotides read TGTGCCAGCAGTCCAGGGGACAGCTACACTGAAGCTTTCTTT.